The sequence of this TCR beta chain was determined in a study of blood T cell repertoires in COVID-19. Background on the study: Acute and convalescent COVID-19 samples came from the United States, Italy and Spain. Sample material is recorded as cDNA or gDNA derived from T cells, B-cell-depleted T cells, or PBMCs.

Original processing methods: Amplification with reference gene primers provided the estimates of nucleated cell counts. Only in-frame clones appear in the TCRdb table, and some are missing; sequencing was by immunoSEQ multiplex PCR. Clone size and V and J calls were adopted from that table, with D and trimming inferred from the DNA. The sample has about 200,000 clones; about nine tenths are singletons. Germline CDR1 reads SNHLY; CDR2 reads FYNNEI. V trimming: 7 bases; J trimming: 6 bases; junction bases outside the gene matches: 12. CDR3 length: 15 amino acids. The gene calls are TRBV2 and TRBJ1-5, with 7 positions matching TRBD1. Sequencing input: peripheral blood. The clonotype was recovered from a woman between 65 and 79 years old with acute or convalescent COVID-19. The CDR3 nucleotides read TGTGCCAGCACTACAGGGACCCCAGGGGGTCAGCCCCAGCATTTT. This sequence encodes CASTTGTPGGQPQHF.